This entry features one T cell receptor (beta chain) sequence. The antigen is unknown. These data are taken from a study of OX40 agonist ivuxolimab in advanced cancers. Study summary: Ivuxolimab, which is an agonistic anti-OX40 (CD134) antibody, was administered to the patients. With a range of roughly 20 to 80, age averaged 60 years, and 70% to 85% were male.

Points from the study as a whole: Undetermined was the antigen specificity of the expanded peripheral T cells. People who partly responded at 0.1-3.0 mg/kg had some of the least clonal expansion seen.

The CDR3 is 12 amino acids. The germline gives CDR1 GTSNPN, CDR2 SVGIG (reference sequence). Trimming at V came to 4 bases and at J to 6 bases, leaving 3 bases not matched to a gene. Assay used: immunoSEQ multiplex PCR; TCRdb lists only in-frame clones, some missing. The sample consists of 90,000 to 95,000 clones, less than 90% of them appearing once. This receptor was taken from an adult with an advanced solid tumor such as melanoma, head and neck, liver or kidney cancer. This rearrangement joins TRBV30 to TRBJ1-1; TRBD1 aligns across 9 bases. The sample in question was CD4+ or CD8+ T cells sorted from blood, obtained in a trial of the OX40 agonist ivuxolimab. The CDR3 protein is CAWTRQGAEAFF. As DNA, the CDR3 is TGTGCCTGGACCCGACAGGGGGCTGAAGCTTTCTTT. Full variable domain (outside the CDR3, taken from reference TRBV30 and TRBJ1-1): SQTIHQWPATLVQPVGSPLSLECTVEGTSNPNLYWYRQAAGRGLQLLFYSVGIGQISSEVPQNLSASRPQDRQFILSSKKLLLSDSGFYLCAWTRQGAEAFFGQGTRLTVV.